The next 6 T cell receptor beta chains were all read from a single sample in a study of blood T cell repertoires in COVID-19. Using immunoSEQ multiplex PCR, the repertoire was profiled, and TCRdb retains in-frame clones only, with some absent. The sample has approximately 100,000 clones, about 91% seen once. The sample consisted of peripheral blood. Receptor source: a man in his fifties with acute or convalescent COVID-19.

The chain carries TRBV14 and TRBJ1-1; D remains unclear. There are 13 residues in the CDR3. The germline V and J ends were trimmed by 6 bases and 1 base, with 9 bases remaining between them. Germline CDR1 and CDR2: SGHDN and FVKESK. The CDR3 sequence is CASSPYRNTEAFF. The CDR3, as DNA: TGTGCCAGCAGTCCTTATAGGAACACTGAAGCTTTCTTT.

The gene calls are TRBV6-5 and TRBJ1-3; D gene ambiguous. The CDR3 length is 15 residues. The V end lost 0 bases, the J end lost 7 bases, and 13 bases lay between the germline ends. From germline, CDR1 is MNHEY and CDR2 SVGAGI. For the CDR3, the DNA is TGTGCCAGCAGTTACTCGGCCGGGAGTAGGAACACCATATATTTT. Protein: CASSYSAGSRNTIYF.

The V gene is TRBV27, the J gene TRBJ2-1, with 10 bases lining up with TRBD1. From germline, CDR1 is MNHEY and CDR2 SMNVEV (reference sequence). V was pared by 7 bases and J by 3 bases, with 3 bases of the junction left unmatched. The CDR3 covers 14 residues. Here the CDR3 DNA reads TGTGCCAGCACCCGGACAGGGGGCTACAATGAGCAGTTCTTC. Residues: CASTRTGGYNEQFF.

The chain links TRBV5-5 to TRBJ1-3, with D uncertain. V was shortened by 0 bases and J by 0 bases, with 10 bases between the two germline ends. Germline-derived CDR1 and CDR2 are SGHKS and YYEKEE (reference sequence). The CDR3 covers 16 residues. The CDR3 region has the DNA TGTGCCAGCAGCTTGGGCGATACCTTCTCTGGAAACACCATATATTTT. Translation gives CASSLGDTFSGNTIYF.

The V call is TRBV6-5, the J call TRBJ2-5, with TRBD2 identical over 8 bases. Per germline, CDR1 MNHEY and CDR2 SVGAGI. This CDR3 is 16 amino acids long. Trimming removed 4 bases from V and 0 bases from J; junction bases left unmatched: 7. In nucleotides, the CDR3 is TGTGCCAGCAGTTCCCTCGAAGCGGGGGACCAAGAGACCCAGTACTTC. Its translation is CASSSLEAGDQETQYF.

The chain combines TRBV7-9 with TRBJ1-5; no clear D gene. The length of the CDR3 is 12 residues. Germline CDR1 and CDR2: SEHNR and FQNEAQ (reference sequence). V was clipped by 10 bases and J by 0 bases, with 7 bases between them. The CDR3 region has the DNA TGTGCCACCTCGTATAGCAATCAGCCCCAGCATTTT. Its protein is CATSYSNQPQHF. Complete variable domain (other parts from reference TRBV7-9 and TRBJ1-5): DTGVSQNPRHKITKRGQNVTFRCDPISEHNRLYWYRQTLGQGPEFLTYFQNEAQLEKSRLLSDRFSAERPKGSFSTLEIQRTEQGDSAMYLCATSYSNQPQHFGDGTRLSIL.